Listed here are 10 T cell receptor beta chains from one sample, sequenced in a study of diagnostic markers for celiac disease. Following a re-call of the reads, TCRdb has one entry per CDR3 protein and lacks DNA. This sample's table has approximately 400 distinct CDR3 sequences. Sequenced: either unsorted cells or a sorted T cell fraction (not recorded which). These receptors came from a human donor.

V is TRBV30 and J is TRBJ1-1; lacking DNA, the TRBD1 call made by TCRdb goes unchecked. CDR1 and CDR2 from the germline V gene are GTSNPN and SVGIG (reference sequence). The CDR3 spans 14 residues. The CDR3 protein is CAWRTGLRNTEAFF.

This clonotype ranks as medium-sized in terms of frequency. The V call is TRBV2, the J call TRBJ2-1. Germline V CDR1 and CDR2: SNHLY, FYNNEI. CDR3 length: 14 amino acids. CDR3 amino acids: CASSETGDNNEQFF.

The chain couples TRBV7-2 to TRBJ1-5. Germline V lookup: CDR1 SGHTA, CDR2 FQGNSA. This CDR3 region has 15 residues. The CDR3 loop is CASSVMAGPFQPQHF.

This chain links TRBV18 with TRBJ2-3; TCRdb calls TRBD2, which cannot be checked without DNA. The CDR3 extends over 15 amino acids. The germline V gene encodes CDR1 KGHSH and CDR2 LQKENI. CDR3 loop: CASSPLLAATDTQYF.

This clonotype is labeled medium-sized based on frequency. The chain has TRBV10-3 and TRBJ2-7; TCRdb selects TRBD1, and the lack of DNA leaves this call unchecked. CDR1 ENHRY and CDR2 SYGVKD come from the germline V gene. CDR3 size: 11 residues. CDR3 residues: CATSPGYEQYF.

This clonotype is medium-sized by frequency. The V and J genes are TRBV4-2 and TRBJ2-7; TCRdb reports TRBD1, a call that lacks DNA to check it against. In germline, CDR1 is LGHNA, CDR2 YNFKEQ. This CDR3 has 14 residues. This CDR3 reads CASSSGQASYEQYF.

Its frequency marks this clonotype as medium-sized. The chain links TRBV12-3 or TRBV12-4 to TRBJ2-2; TCRdb selects TRBD1, and the lack of DNA leaves this call unchecked. The CDR3 has 16 amino acids. The CDR3: CASSPPGSTAAGELFF.

The chain uses TRBV5-1 and TRBJ1-5. The CDR3 is 14 residues long. Per the germline V gene, CDR1 is SGHRS and CDR2 is YFSETQ. The CDR3 spells CASSLGDNNQPQHF.

This chain uses TRBV18 with TRBJ2-7; the D gene TCRdb calls, TRBD2, cannot be checked with no DNA. This CDR3 is 14 amino acids long. Per germline, CDR1 KGHSH and CDR2 LQKENI. The chain's CDR3 is CASSMGGPVNEQYF.

This clonotype is labeled medium-sized (0.01 to 0.1%) based on frequency. This rearrangement joins TRBV12-3 or TRBV12-4 to TRBJ1-1; the D call of TRBD1 rests on TCRdb alone, since no DNA is present to check it. The CDR3 extends over 14 amino acids. CDR3 amino acids: CASRPGQGHTEAFF.